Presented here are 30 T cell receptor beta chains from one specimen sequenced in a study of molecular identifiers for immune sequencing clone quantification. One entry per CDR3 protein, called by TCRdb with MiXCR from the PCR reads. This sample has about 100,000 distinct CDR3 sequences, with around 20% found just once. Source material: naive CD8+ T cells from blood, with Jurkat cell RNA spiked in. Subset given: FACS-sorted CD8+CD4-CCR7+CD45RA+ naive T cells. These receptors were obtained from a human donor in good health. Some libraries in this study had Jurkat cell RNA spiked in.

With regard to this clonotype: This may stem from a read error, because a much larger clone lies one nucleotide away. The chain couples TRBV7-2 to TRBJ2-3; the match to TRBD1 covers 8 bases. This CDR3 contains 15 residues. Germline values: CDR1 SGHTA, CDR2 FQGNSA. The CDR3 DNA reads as TGTGCCGGCAGCCCGCGGACAGGGTACGCAGATACGCAGTATTTT. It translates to CAGSPRTGYADTQYF. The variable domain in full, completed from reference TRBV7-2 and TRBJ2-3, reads GAGVSQSPSNKVTEKGKDVELRCDPISGHTALYWYRQSLGQGLEFLIYFQGNSAPDKSGLPSDRFSAERTGGSVSTLTIQRTQQEDSAVYLCAGSPRTGYADTQYFGPGTRLTVL.

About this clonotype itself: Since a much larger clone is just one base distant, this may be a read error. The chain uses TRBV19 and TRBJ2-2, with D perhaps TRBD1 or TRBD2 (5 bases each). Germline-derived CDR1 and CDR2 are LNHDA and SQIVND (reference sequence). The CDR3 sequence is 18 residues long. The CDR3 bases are TGTGCCAGTAGTATGTCAGGGTTCGGTTCAGCGAACACCGGGAAGCTGTTTTTT. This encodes CASSMSGFGSANTGKLFF.

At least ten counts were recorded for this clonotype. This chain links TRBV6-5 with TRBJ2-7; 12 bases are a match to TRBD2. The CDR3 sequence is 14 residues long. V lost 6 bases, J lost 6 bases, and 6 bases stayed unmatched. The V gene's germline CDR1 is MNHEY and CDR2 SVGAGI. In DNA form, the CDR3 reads TGTGCCAGCAGCGGACTAGCGGGGATCGGCGAGCAGTACTTC. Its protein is CASSGLAGIGEQYF.

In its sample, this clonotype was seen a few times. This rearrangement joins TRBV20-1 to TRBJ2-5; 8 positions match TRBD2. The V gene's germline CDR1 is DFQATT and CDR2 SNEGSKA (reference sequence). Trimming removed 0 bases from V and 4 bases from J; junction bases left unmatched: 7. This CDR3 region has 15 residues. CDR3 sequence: CSARDLNGGVETQYF. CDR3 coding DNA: TGCAGTGCTAGAGATCTGAACGGGGGGGTAGAGACCCAGTACTTC.

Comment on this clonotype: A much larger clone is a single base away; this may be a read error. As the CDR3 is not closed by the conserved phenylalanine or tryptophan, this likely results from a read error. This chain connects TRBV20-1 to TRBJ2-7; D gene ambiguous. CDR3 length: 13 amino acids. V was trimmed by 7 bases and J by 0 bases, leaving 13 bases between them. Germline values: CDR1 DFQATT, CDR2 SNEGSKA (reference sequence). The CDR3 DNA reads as TGCAGTGTCCGCCGGCGGCTCTCCTACGAGCAGTACCTC. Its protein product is CSVRRRLSYEQYL.

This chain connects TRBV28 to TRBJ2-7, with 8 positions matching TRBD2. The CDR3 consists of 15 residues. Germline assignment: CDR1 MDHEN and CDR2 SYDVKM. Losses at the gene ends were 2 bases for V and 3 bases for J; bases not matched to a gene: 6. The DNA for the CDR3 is TGTGCCAGCAGTTTAACAGCGGGAGTCCTCTACGAGCAGTACTTC. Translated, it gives CASSLTAGVLYEQYF.

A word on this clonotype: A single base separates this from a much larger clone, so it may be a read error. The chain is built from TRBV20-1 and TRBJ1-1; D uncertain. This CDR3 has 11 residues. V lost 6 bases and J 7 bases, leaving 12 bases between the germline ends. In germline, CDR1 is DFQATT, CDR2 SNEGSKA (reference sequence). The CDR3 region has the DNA TGCAGTGCCCGTAGCGGAGTTGAAGCTTTCTTT. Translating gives CSARSGVEAFF.

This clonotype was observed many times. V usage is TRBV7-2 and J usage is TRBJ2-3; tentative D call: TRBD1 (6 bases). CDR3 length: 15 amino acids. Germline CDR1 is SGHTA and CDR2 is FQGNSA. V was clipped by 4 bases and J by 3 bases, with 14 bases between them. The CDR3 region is CASSSTGYPTDTQYF. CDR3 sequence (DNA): TGTGCCAGCAGCTCAACAGGGTATCCGACAGATACGCAGTATTTT.

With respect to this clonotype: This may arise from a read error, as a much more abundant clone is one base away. CDR3 in amino acids: CTSSESAVGFSGAFF. The CDR3 region has the DNA TGCACCAGCAGTGAGTCCGCCGTCGGGTTCTCGGGGGCTTTCTTT. V gene TRBV10-2 combines with J gene TRBJ1-1; the D is unclear. The CDR3 sequence is 15 residues long. From germline, CDR1 is WSHSY and CDR2 SAAADI.

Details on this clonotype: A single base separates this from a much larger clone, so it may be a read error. This chain's CDR3 is CASSLIGGQIMNTEAFF. As DNA, the CDR3 is TGTGCCAGCAGCTTAATAGGCGGACAGATTATGAACACTGAAGCTTTCTTT. This sequence joins TRBV7-2 and TRBJ1-1; possibly TRBD1 for D (6 bases). CDR1 and CDR2 (germline): SGHTA, FQGNSA. The length of the CDR3 is 17 residues. Trimming pared 2 bases from V and 0 bases from J, leaving 16 bases between.

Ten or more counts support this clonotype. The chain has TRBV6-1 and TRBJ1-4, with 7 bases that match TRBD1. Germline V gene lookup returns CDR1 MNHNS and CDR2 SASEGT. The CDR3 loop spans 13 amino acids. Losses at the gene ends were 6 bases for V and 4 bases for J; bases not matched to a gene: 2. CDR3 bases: TGTGCCAGCAGCGGACAGGATAATGAAAAACTGTTTTTT. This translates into CASSGQDNEKLFF.

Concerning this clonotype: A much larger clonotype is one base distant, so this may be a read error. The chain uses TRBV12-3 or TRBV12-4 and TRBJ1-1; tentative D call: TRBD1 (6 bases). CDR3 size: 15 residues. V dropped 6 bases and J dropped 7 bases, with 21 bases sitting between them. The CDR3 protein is CASRPNRAGTGEAFF. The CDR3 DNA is TGTGCCAGCAGACCTAACAGGGCCGGAACGGGTGAAGCTTTCTTT.

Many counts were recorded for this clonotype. This chain's CDR3 is CASSLIQTSTDTQYF. The CDR3 nucleotides read TGTGCCAGCAGCTTAATTCAAACTAGCACAGATACGCAGTATTTT. V gene TRBV7-8 combines with J gene TRBJ2-3; no clear D. Trimming removed 2 bases at V and 0 bases at J, with 9 bases between. The CDR3 sequence is 15 residues long. CDR1 and CDR2 from the germline V gene are SGHVS and FQNEAQ.

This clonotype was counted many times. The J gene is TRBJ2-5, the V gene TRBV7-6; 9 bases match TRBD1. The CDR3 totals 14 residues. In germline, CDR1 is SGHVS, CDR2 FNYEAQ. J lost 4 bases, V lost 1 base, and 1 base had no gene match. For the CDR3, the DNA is TGTGCCAGCAGCTTAGTACAGGGGGCAGAGACCCAGTACTTC. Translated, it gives CASSLVQGAETQYF. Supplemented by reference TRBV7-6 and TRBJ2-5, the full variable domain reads GAGVSQSPRYKVTKRGQDVALRCDPISGHVSLYWYRQALGQGPEFLTYFNYEAQQDKSGLPNDRFSAERPEGSISTLTIQRTEQRDSAMYRCASSLVQGAETQYFGPGTRLLVL.

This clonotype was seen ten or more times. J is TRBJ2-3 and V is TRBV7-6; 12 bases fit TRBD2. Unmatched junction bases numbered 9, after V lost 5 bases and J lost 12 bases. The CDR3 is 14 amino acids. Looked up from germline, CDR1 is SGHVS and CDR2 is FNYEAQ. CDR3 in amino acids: CASSQTSGSSPQYF. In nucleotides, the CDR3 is TGTGCCAGCAGCCAGACTAGCGGGAGTTCTCCCCAGTATTTT.

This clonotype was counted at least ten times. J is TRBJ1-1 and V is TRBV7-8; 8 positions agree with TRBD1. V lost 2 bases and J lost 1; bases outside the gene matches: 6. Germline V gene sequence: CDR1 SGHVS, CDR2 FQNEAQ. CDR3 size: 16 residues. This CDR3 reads CASSLFTGTGNTEAFF. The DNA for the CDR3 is TGTGCCAGCAGCTTATTTACCGGGACAGGGAACACTGAAGCTTTCTTT. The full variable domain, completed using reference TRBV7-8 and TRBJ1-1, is GAGVSQSPRYKVAKRGQDVALRCDPISGHVSLFWYQQALGQGPEFLTYFQNEAQLDKSGLPSDRFFAERPEGSVSTLKIQRTQQEDSAVYLCASSLFTGTGNTEAFFGQGTRLTVV.

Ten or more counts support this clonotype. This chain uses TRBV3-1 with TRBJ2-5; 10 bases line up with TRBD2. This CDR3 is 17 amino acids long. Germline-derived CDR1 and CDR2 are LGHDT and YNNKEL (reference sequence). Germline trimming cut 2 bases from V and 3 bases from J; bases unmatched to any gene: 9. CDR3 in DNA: TGTGCCAGCAGCCAATTCCTAGCGGGAGTATTTGAAGAGACCCAGTACTTC. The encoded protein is CASSQFLAGVFEETQYF.

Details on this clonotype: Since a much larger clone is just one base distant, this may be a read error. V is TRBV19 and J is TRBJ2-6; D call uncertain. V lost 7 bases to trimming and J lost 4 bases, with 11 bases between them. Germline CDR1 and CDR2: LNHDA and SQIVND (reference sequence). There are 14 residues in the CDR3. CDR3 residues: CASTRSTGANVLTF. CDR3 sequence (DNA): TGTGCCAGTACTAGATCAACAGGGGCCAACGTCCTGACTTTC.

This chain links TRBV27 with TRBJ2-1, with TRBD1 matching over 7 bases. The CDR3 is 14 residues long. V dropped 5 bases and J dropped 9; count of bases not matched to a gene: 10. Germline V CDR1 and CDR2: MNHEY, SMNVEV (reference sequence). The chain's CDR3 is CASSINPGQSEQFF. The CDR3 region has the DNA TGTGCCAGCAGTATTAACCCGGGACAGAGTGAGCAGTTCTTC.

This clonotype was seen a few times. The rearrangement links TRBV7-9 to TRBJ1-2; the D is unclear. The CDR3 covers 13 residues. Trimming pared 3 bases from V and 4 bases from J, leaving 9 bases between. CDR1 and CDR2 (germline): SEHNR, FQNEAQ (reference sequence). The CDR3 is CASSFTFSYGYTF. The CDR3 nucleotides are TGTGCCAGCAGCTTTACGTTTAGCTATGGCTACACCTTC.

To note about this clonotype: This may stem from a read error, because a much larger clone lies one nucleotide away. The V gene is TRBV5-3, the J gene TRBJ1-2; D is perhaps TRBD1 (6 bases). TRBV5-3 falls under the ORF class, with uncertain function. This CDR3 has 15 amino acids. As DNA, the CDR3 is TGTGCCAGCAGCTTGAAGGGGGGCTGGAACTGTGGCTACACCTTC. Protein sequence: CASSLKGGWNCGYTF.

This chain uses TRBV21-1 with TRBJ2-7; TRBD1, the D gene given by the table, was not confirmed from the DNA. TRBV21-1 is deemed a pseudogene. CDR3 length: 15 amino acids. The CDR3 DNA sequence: TGTGCCAGCAGCAAGACGACAGGATGTCCCTACGAGCAGTACTTC. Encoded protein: CASSKTTGCPYEQYF.

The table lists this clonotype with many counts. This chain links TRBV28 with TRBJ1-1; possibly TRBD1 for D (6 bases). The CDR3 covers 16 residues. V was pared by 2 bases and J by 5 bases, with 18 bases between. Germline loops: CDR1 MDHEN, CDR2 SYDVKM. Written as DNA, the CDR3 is TGTGCCAGCAGTTTAGGGCTGGCCAGGGGCGAGACTGAAGCTTTCTTT. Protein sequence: CASSLGLARGETEAFF.

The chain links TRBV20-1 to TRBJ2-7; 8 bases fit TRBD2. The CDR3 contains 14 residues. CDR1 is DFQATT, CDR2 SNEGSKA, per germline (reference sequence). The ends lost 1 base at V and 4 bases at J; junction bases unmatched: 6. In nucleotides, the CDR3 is TGCAGTGCTAGAGCCCCGGGGGGGGGGTACGAGCAGTACTTC. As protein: CSARAPGGGYEQYF.

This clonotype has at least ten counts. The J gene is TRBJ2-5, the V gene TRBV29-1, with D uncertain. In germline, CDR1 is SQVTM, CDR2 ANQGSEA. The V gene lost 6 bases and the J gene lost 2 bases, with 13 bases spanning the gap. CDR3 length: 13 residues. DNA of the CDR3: TGCAGCGTCTTGTCGTACTTGCAAGAGACCCAGTACTTC. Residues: CSVLSYLQETQYF. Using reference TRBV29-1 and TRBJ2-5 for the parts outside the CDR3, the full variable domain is SAVISQKPSRDICQRGTSLTIQCQVDSQVTMMFWYRQQPGQSLTLIATANQGSEATYESGFVIDKFPISRPNLTFSTLTVSNMSPEDSSIYLCSVLSYLQETQYFGPGTRLLVL.

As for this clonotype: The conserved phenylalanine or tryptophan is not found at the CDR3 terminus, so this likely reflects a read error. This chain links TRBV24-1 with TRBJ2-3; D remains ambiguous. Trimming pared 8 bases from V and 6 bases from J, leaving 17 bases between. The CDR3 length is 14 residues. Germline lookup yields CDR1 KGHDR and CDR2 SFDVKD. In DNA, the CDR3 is TGTGCCACCACCGGAGATGGACCGGCGGATACGCAGTATCTT. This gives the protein CATTGDGPADTQYL.

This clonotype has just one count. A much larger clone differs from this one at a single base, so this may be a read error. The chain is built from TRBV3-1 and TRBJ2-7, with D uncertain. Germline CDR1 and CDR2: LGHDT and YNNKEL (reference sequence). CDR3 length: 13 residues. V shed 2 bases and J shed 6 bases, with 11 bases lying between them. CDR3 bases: TGTGCCAGCAGCCAAACTACTGGCTGCGAGCAGTACTTC. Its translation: CASSQTTGCEQYF.

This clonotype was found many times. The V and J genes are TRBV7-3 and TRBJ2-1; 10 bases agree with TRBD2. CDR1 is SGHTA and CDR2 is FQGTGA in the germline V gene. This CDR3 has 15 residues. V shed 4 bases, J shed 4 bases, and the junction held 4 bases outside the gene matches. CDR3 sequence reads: CASSSGTSVYNEQFF. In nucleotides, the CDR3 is TGTGCCAGCAGCTCTGGGACTAGCGTGTACAATGAGCAGTTCTTC.

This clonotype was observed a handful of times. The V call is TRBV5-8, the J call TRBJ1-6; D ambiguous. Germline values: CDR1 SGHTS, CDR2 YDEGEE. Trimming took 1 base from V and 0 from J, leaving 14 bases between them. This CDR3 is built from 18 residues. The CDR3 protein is CASSLKLVSSSYNSPLHF. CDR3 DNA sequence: TGTGCCAGCAGCTTGAAGTTGGTCAGCAGCTCCTATAATTCACCCCTCCACTTT. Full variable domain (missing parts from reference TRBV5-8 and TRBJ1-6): EAGVTQSPTHLIKTRGQQATLRCSPISGHTSVYWYQQALGLGLQFLLWYDEGEERNRGNFPPRFSGRQFPNYSSELNVNALELEDSALYLCASSLKLVSSSYNSPLHFGNGTRLTVT.

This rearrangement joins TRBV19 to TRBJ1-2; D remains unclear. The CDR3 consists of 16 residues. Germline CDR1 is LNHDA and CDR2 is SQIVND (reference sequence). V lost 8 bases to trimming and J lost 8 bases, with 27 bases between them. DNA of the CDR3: TGTGCCAGTTTTGCTAAGAAAGGGCAGTCTGAGCAGGGCTACACCTTC. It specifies CASFAKKGQSEQGYTF.